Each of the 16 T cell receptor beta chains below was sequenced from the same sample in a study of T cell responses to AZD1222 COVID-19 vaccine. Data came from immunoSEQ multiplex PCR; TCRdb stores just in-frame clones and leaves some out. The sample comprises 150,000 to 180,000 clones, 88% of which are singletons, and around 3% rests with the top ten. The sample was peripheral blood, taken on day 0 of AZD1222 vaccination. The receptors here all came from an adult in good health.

The CDR3 is CASKIQGAHGYTF. CDR3 DNA: TGTGCCAGCAAGATACAGGGGGCCCATGGCTACACCTTC. The rearrangement links TRBV7-9 to TRBJ1-2, with 9 bases matching TRBD1. The J segment lost 6 bases and the V segment lost 7 bases, leaving 6 bases of the junction unmatched. Germline CDR1 SEHNR, CDR2 FQNEAQ (reference sequence). This CDR3 comprises 13 residues.

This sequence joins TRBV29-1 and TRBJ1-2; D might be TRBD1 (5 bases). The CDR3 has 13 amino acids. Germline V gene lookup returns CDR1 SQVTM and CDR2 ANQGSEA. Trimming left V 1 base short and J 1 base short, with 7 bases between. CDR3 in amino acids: CSVEATVNYGYTF. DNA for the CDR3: TGCAGCGTTGAAGCGACAGTTAACTATGGCTACACCTTC. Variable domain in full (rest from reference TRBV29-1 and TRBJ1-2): SAVISQKPSRDICQRGTSLTIQCQVDSQVTMMFWYRQQPGQSLTLIATANQGSEATYESGFVIDKFPISRPNLTFSTLTVSNMSPEDSSIYLCSVEATVNYGYTFGSGTRLTVV.

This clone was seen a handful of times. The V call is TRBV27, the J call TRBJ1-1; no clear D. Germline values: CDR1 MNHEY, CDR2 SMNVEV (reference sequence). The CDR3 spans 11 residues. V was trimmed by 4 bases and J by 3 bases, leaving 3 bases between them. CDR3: CASSSHTEAFF. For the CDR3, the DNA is TGTGCCAGCAGTTCCCACACTGAAGCTTTCTTT.

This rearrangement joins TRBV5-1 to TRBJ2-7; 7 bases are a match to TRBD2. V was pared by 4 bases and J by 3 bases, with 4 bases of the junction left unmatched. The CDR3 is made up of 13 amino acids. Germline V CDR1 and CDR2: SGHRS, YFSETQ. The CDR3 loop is CASSPGGGYEQYF. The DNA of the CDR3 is TGCGCCAGCAGCCCGGGGGGAGGCTACGAGCAGTACTTC.

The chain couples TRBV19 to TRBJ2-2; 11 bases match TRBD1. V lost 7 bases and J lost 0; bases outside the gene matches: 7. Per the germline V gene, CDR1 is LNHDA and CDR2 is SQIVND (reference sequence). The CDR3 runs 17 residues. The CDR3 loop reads CASTRTGGTTNTGELFF. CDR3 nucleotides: TGTGCCAGTACCAGGACAGGGGGCACAACGAACACCGGGGAGCTGTTTTTT.

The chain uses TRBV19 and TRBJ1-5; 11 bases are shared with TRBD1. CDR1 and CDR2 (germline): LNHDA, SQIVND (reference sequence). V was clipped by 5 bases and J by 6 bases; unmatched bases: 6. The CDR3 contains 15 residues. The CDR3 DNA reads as TGTGCCAGTAGTGTGCCGGGGACAGGGGGTCAGCCCCAGCATTTT. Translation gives CASSVPGTGGQPQHF.

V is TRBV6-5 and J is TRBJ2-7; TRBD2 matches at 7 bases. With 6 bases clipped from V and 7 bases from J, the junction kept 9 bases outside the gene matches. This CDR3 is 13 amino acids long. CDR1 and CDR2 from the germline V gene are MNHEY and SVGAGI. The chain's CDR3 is CASSSGGLREQYF. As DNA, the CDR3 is TGTGCCAGCAGCTCGGGGGGACTGCGGGAGCAGTACTTC.

CDR3 sequence: CASSQRPGREQETQYF. CDR3 nucleotide sequence: TGTGCCAGCAGCCAAAGGCCGGGACGAGAACAAGAGACCCAGTACTTC. The genes are TRBV3-1 (or the pseudogene TRBV3-2) and TRBJ2-5, with D perhaps TRBD1 or TRBD2 (5 bases each). V lost 2 bases and J lost 2, with 15 bases in between. In germline, CDR1 is LGHDT, CDR2 YNNKEL (reference sequence). This CDR3 is built from 16 residues.

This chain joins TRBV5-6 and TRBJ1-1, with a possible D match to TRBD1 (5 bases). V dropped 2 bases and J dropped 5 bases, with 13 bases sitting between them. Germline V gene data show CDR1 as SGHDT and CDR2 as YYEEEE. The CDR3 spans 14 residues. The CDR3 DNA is TGTGCCAGCAGCTTCGTCACCCCAGGGACTGAAGCTTTCTTT. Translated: CASSFVTPGTEAFF.

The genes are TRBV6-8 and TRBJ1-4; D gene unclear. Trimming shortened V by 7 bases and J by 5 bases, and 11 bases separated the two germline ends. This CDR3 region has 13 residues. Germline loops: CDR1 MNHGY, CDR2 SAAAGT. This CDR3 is CASIGPLNEKLFF. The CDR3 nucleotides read TGTGCCAGCATCGGGCCACTGAATGAAAAACTGTTTTTT.

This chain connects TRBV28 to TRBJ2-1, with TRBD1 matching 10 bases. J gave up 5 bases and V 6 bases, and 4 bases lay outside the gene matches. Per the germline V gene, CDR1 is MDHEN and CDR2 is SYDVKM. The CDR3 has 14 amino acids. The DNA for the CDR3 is TGTGCCAGCAGGTCCGGGACAGGGGACAATGAGCAGTTCTTC. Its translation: CASRSGTGDNEQFF.

The CDR3, as DNA: TGTGCCAGCAGTTACGCGCAGTCCTCTGGGTACACCTTC. Residues: CASSYAQSSGYTF. The chain links TRBV6-2 or TRBV6-3 to TRBJ1-2, with D unclear. Germline CDR1 is MNHEY and CDR2 is SVGEGT. V lost 2 bases to trimming and J lost 11 bases, with 15 bases between them. This CDR3 spans 13 amino acids.

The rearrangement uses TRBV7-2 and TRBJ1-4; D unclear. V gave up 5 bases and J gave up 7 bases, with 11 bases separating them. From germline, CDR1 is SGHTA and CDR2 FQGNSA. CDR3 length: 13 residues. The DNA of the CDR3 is TGTGCCAGCAGCACCCACAGCTCTGAAAAACTGTTTTTT. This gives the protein CASSTHSSEKLFF.

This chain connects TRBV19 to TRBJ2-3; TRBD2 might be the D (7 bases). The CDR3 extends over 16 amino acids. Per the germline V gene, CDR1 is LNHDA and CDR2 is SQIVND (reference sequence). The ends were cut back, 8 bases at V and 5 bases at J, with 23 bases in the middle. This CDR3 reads CASLPKGGPRGDTQYF. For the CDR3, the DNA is TGTGCCAGTCTCCCCAAGGGGGGGCCTCGCGGAGATACGCAGTATTTT.

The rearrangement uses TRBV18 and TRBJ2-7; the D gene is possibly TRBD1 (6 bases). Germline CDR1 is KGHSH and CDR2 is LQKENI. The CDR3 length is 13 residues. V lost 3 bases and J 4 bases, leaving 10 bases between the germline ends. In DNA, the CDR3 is TGTGCCAGCTCACCGAGGACAGATTACGAGCAGTACTTC. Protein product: CASSPRTDYEQYF.

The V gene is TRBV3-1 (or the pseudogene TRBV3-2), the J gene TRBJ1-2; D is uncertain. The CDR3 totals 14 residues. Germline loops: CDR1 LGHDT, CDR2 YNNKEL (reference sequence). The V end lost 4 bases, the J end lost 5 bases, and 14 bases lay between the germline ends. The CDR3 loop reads CASSPEGRLYGYTF. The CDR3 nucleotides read TGTGCCAGCAGCCCCGAAGGACGACTTTATGGCTACACCTTC.